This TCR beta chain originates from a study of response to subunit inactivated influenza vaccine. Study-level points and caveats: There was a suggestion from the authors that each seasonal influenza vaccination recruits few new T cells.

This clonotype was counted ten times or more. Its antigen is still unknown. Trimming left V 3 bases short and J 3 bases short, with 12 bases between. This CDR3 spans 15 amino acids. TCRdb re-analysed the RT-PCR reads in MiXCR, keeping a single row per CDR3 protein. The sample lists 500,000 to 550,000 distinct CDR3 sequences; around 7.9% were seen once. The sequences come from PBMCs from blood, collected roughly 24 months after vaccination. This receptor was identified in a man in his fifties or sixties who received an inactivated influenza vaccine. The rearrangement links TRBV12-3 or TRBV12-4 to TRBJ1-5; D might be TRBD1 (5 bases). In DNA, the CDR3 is TGTGCCAGCAGTTTGGGGGTTAAGGACAATCAGCCCCAGCATTTT. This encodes CASSLGVKDNQPQHF.